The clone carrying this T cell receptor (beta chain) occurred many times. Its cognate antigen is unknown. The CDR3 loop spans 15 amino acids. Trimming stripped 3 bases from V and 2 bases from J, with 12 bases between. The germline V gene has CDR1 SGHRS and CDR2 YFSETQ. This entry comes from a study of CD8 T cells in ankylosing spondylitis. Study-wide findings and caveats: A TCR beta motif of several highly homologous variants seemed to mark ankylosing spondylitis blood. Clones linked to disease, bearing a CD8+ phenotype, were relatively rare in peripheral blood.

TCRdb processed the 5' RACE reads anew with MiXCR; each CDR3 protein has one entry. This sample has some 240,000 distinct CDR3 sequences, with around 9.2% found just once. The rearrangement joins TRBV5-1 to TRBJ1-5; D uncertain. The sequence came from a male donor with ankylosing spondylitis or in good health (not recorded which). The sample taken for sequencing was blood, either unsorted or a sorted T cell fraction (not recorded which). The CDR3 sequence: CASSWSWGGNQPQHF. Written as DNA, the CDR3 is TGCGCCAGCAGCTGGTCGTGGGGAGGCAATCAGCCCCAGCATTTT.